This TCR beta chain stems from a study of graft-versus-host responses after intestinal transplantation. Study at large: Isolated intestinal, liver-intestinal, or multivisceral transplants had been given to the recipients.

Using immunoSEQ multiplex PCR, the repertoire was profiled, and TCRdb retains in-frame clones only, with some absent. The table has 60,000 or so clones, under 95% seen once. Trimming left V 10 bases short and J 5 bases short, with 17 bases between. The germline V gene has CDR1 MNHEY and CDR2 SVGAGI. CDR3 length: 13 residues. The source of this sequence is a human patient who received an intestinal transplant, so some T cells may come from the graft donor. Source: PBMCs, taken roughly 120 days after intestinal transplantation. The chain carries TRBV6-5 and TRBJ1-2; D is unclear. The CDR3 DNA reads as TGTGCCACCCGGGTGGAGACAAGATATGGCTACACCTTC. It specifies CATRVETRYGYTF.